This entry lists 21 T cell receptor beta chains sequenced from one sample in a study of CD8 T cells in Susac syndrome. Reverse transcription of roughly 0.5 to 1 ug RNA was performed with random hexamers. TCRdb passed the immunoSEQ multiplex PCR reads through MiXCR, listing each CDR3 protein once. The sample contains around 280,000 distinct CDR3 sequences, about 88% of which appear only once. The sequenced material came from CD8+ T cells from PBMCs. The receptors originated from a human donor with multiple sclerosis.

The genes are TRBV10-3 and TRBJ1-1, with a weak D call TRBD1 (5 bases). V gave up 3 bases and J gave up 4 bases, with 12 bases separating them. Germline loops: CDR1 ENHRY, CDR2 SYGVKD. The CDR3 totals 14 residues. Here the CDR3 reads CAISDSGGGTEAFF. The CDR3 DNA reads TGTGCCATCAGTGATTCCGGGGGAGGCACTGAAGCTTTCTTT.

The CDR3 reads CATSGRNGDGYTF. For the CDR3, the DNA is TGTGCCACCAGCGGACGAAACGGGGATGGCTACACCTTC. V is TRBV15 and J is TRBJ1-2, with D unclear. Germline CDR1 reads LNHNV; CDR2 reads YYDKDF (reference sequence). The V end lost 5 bases, the J end lost 6 bases, and 13 bases lay between the germline ends. The CDR3 has 13 residues.

The chain is built from TRBV20-1 and TRBJ2-1; 12 bases are a match to TRBD1. The V segment lost 0 bases and the J segment 4 bases; nucleotides outside the gene matches: 13. Germline V gene sequence: CDR1 DFQATT, CDR2 SNEGSKA (reference sequence). This CDR3 contains 19 residues. CDR3 in amino acids: CSAREGDRGPTGQYNEQFF. The DNA of the CDR3 is TGCAGTGCTAGAGAGGGGGACAGGGGGCCAACGGGACAGTACAATGAGCAGTTCTTC.

The chain joins TRBV12-3 or TRBV12-4 to TRBJ2-6; 14 nucleotides line up with TRBD2. V lost 6 bases to trimming and J lost 2 bases; unmatched junction nucleotides: 3. The CDR3 has 17 residues. The CDR3 sequence: CASRGLAGEAGANVLTF. The CDR3 DNA follows: TGTGCCAGCAGGGGACTAGCGGGAGAGGCTGGGGCCAACGTCCTGACTTTC.

The chain links TRBV23-1 to TRBJ2-2; D unresolved. TRBV23-1 is known as an ORF, though its function is uncertain. This CDR3 comprises 13 residues. V was trimmed by 0 bases and J by 6 bases, leaving 5 bases between them. Here the CDR3 reads CASSQSSPGELFF. The CDR3 coding sequence is TGCGCCAGCAGTCAATCGTCCCCCGGGGAGCTGTTTTTT.

The rearrangement links TRBV27 to TRBJ2-7; 7 bases are a match to TRBD1. Germline lookup yields CDR1 MNHEY and CDR2 SMNVEV (reference sequence). V shed 5 bases, J shed 2 bases, and the junction held 12 bases outside the gene matches. This CDR3 contains 16 residues. CDR3 in amino acids: CASSSPRGTPPYEQYF. CDR3 nucleotide sequence: TGTGCCAGCAGTAGCCCCAGGGGGACCCCTCCCTACGAGCAGTACTTC.

The CDR3: CSVDSGTNTEAFF. CDR3 sequence (DNA): TGCAGCGTTGATTCGGGGACAAACACTGAAGCTTTCTTT. The V gene is TRBV29-1, the J gene TRBJ1-1; D is perhaps TRBD1 (6 bases). There are 13 residues in the CDR3. The V gene lost 3 bases and the J gene lost 2 bases, with 10 bases spanning the gap. Germline values: CDR1 SQVTM, CDR2 ANQGSEA.

The chain employs TRBV12-3 or TRBV12-4 and TRBJ1-2; no firm D call. The CDR3 totals 14 residues. Trimming stripped 7 bases from V and 4 bases from J, with 16 bases between. CDR3 sequence (DNA): TGTGCCAGCAATTTGGCAGGTACGACCTATGGCTACACCTTC. This codes for CASNLAGTTYGYTF.

J is TRBJ2-3 and V is TRBV7-9, with TRBD2 matching over 14 bases. The CDR3 is 18 residues long. Germline V gene data show CDR1 as SEHNR and CDR2 as FQNEAQ (reference sequence). J was trimmed by 3 bases and V by 6 bases; bases with no gene match: 11. The CDR3 spells CASRGLAGVARGTDTQYF. The CDR3 nucleotides are TGTGCCAGCAGGGGACTAGCGGGGGTCGCTCGGGGGACAGATACGCAGTATTTT. The entire variable domain, with the rest obtained from reference TRBV7-9 and TRBJ2-3, is as follows: DTGVSQNPRHKITKRGQNVTFRCDPISEHNRLYWYRQTLGQGPEFLTYFQNEAQLEKSRLLSDRFSAERPKGSFSTLEIQRTEQGDSAMYLCASRGLAGVARGTDTQYFGPGTRLTVL.

J is TRBJ1-2 and V is TRBV7-8; no clear D. The V and J ends lost 5 bases and 1 base respectively, with 14 bases between them. CDR1 and CDR2 (germline): SGHVS, FQNEAQ. The CDR3 loop spans 15 amino acids. The CDR3 DNA reads TGTGCCAGCAGCGCCGATAGGATTTTTAACTATGGCTACACCTTC. Translated, it gives CASSADRIFNYGYTF. Together with reference TRBV7-8 and TRBJ1-2, the CDR3 gives the full variable domain: GAGVSQSPRYKVAKRGQDVALRCDPISGHVSLFWYQQALGQGPEFLTYFQNEAQLDKSGLPSDRFFAERPEGSVSTLKIQRTQQEDSAVYLCASSADRIFNYGYTFGSGTRLTVV.

The chain uses TRBV6-1 and TRBJ2-5; 10 nucleotides match TRBD2. The germline CDR1 and CDR2 sequences are MNHNS and SASEGT. The CDR3 extends over 15 amino acids. V was pared by 4 bases and J by 5 bases, with 7 bases of the junction left unmatched. The CDR3 bases are TGTGCCAGCAGTGTAGCGGGAGGCCTCCGGGAGACCCAGTACTTC. Translating it yields CASSVAGGLRETQYF.

V and J are TRBV27 and TRBJ1-5; 7 bases agree with TRBD1. After removal of 5 bases from V and 4 bases from J, the junction contained 5 bases not matched to a gene. This CDR3 region has 14 residues. Germline lookup yields CDR1 MNHEY and CDR2 SMNVEV (reference sequence). The CDR3 is CASSEQGRNQPQHF. DNA for the CDR3: TGTGCCAGCAGTGAACAGGGGAGGAATCAGCCCCAGCATTTT.

The rearrangement links TRBV10-3 to TRBJ1-3, with 7 bases fitting TRBD1. V trimming: 10 bases; J trimming: 0 bases; junction bases outside the gene matches: 3. The CDR3 consists of 13 residues. Germline lookup yields CDR1 ENHRY and CDR2 SYGVKD. The CDR3 region has the DNA TGTGCCACGGACAGGAACTCTGGAAACACCATATATTTT. Translating gives CATDRNSGNTIYF.

The chain is built from TRBV9 and TRBJ1-4, with 9 bases that match TRBD1. The CDR3 totals 16 residues. Looked up from germline, CDR1 is SGDLS and CDR2 is YYNGEE. The V segment lost 4 bases and the J segment 8 bases; nucleotides outside the gene matches: 12. DNA for the CDR3: TGTGCCAGCAGCCCCAAACGACAGGGGGAGCGGGAAAAACTGTTTTTT. This encodes CASSPKRQGEREKLFF.

The chain is built from TRBV6-5 and TRBJ2-1, with 7 bases lining up with TRBD2. This CDR3 comprises 16 residues. Germline V gives CDR1 MNHEY, CDR2 SVGAGI. The V segment lost 0 bases and the J segment 4 bases; nucleotides outside the gene matches: 6. The CDR3 is CASSYSGLAGYNEQFF. The CDR3 DNA sequence: TGTGCCAGCAGTTACTCGGGATTAGCGGGTTACAATGAGCAGTTCTTC.

The chain combines TRBV27 with TRBJ2-1; D uncertain. CDR3 size: 15 residues. V dropped 3 bases and J dropped 0 bases, with 9 bases sitting between them. The germline gives CDR1 MNHEY, CDR2 SMNVEV (reference sequence). The CDR3 coding sequence is TGTGCCAGCAGTTTGGCCGCCAACTCCTACAATGAGCAGTTCTTC. Its protein product is CASSLAANSYNEQFF.

In DNA form, the CDR3 reads TGTGCCAGCTCCCACATGGGTCATGAAAAACTGTTTTTT. Translating gives CASSHMGHEKLFF. This chain joins TRBV6-2 or TRBV6-3 and TRBJ1-4; D uncertain. Germline CDR1 and CDR2: MNHEY and SVGEGT. The CDR3 has 13 residues. V was trimmed by 8 bases and J by 6 bases, leaving 13 bases between them.

The V call is TRBV12-3 or TRBV12-4, the J call TRBJ2-5, with 14 bases aligning to TRBD2. The CDR3 sequence is 15 residues long. The J segment lost 9 bases and the V segment lost 3 bases, leaving 6 bases of the junction unmatched. CDR3 residues: CASSLTSGRAGAQYF. CDR3 DNA sequence: TGTGCCAGCAGTTTGACTAGCGGGAGGGCCGGTGCCCAGTACTTC.

J is TRBJ2-1 and V is TRBV28, with 9 bases aligning to TRBD2. The ends lost 1 base at V and 5 bases at J; junction bases unmatched: 12. CDR1 is MDHEN, CDR2 SYDVKM, per germline. The CDR3 spans 18 residues. DNA for the CDR3: TGTGCCAGCAGTTTATTCAGGCTTGTAGCGGGAGACCACAATGAGCAGTTCTTC. Its protein is CASSLFRLVAGDHNEQFF.

This sequence joins TRBV30 and TRBJ1-2, with unresolved D. This CDR3 is 17 amino acids long. The germline CDR1 and CDR2 sequences are GTSNPN and SVGIG (reference sequence). Trimming left V 1 base short and J 0 bases short, with 18 bases between. In DNA form, the CDR3 reads TGTGCCTGGAGTGACGAGGAACAGTGGGAGACTAACTATGGCTACACCTTC. It codes for CAWSDEEQWETNYGYTF.

The V gene is TRBV12-3 or TRBV12-4, the J gene TRBJ1-3; D remains unclear. Trimming cost V 6 bases and J 4 bases, with 10 bases left between them. This CDR3 contains 13 residues. DNA for the CDR3: TGTGCCAGCAGACCCTTCGCGGGAAACACCATATATTTT. Amino acid sequence: CASRPFAGNTIYF.